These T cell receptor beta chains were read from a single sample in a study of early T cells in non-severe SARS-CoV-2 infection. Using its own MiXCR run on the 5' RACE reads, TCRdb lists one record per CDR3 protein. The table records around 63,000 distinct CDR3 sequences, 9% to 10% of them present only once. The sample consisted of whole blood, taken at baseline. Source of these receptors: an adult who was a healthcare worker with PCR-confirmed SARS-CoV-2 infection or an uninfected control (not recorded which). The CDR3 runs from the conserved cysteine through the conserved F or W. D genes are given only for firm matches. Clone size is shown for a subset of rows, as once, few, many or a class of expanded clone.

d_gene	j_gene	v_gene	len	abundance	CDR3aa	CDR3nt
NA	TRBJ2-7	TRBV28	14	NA	CATLPVGSSYEQYF	TGTGCCACCCTTCCCGTGGGAAGCTCCTACGAGCAGTACTTC
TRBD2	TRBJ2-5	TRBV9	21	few	CASSAAGRVLAGGAPQETQYF	TGTGCCAGCAGCGCAGCTGGGCGGGTACTAGCGGGAGGAGCACCCCAAGAGACCCAGTACTTC
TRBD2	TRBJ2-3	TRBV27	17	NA	CASSPIHGTSGRDTQYF	TGTGCCAGCAGTCCGATACATGGGACTAGCGGGAGAGATACGCAGTATTTT
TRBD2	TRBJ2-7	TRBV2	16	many	CASSEGTSGFSYEQYF	TGTGCCAGCAGTGAAGGGACTAGCGGATTCTCCTACGAGCAGTACTTC
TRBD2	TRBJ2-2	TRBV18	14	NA	CASSGLEGTGELFF	TGTGCCAGCTCGGGACTAGAGGGCACCGGGGAGCTGTTTTTT
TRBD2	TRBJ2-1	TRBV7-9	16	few	CASSLGWASGDNEQFF	TGTGCCAGCAGCTTAGGCTGGGCTAGCGGAGACAATGAGCAGTTCTTC
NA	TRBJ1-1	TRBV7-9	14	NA	CASSLQGGSTEAFF	TGTGCCAGCAGCTTGCAGGGCGGGAGCACTGAAGCTTTCTTT
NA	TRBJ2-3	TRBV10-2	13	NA	CASSHKSTDTQYF	TGCGCCAGCAGTCATAAAAGCACAGATACGCAGTATTTT
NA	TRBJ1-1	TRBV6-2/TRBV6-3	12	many	CASSYTGVEAFF	TGTGCCAGCAGTTACACTGGGGTTGAAGCTTTCTTT
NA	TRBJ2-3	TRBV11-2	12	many	CASSPVTDTQYF	TGTGCCAGCAGCCCTGTAACGGATACGCAGTATTTT
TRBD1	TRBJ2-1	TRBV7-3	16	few	CASSKSGTGVFIEQFF	TGTGCCAGCAGCAAGTCCGGGACAGGGGTTTTCATCGAGCAGTTCTTC
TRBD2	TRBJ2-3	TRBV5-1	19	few	CASSSGLAGATSSTDTQYF	TGCGCCAGCAGCTCGGGACTAGCGGGAGCTACCAGCAGCACAGATACGCAGTATTTT
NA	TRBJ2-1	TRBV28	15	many	CASSLGIGGVDEQFF	TGTGCCAGCAGTTTGGGCATAGGGGGGGTCGATGAGCAGTTCTTC
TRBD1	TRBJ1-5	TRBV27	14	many	CASSPRGTNQPQHF	TGTGCCAGCAGCCCCAGGGGGACTAATCAGCCCCAGCATTTT
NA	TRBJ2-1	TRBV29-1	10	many	CSASRNEQFF	TGCAGCGCTAGCCGGAATGAGCAGTTCTTC
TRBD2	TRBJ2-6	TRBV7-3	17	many	CASSPSGLAPGANVLTF	TGTGCCAGCAGCCCCTCGGGACTAGCCCCCGGGGCCAACGTCCTGACTTTC
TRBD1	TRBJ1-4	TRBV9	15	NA	CASSTRGTANEKLFF	TGTGCCAGCAGCACCCGGGGGACAGCTAATGAAAAACTGTTTTTT
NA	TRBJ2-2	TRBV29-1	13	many	CSGGLASTGELFF	TGCAGCGGTGGGCTAGCGTCCACCGGGGAGCTGTTTTTT
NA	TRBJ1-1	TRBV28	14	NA	CASSSGGKNTEAFF	TGTGCCAGCAGCTCGGGGGGGAAGAACACTGAAGCTTTCTTT
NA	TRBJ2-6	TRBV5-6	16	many	CASSWDGASGANVLTF	TGTGCCAGCAGCTGGGACGGCGCCTCTGGGGCCAACGTCCTGACTTTC
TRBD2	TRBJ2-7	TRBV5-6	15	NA	CASSGSGRPSYEQYF	TGTGCCAGCAGCGGAAGCGGGAGGCCCTCCTACGAGCAGTACTTC
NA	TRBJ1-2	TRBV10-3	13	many	CAIMAERNYGYTF	TGTGCCATCATGGCAGAACGTAACTATGGCTACACCTTC
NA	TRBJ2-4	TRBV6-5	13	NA	CASTGRAKNIQYF	TGTGCCAGCACCGGGCGTGCAAAAAACATTCAGTACTTC
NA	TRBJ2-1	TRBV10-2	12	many	CASKSQYNEQFF	TGCGCCAGCAAGTCACAGTACAATGAGCAGTTCTTC
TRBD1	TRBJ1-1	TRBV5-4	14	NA	CASSWTGRNTEAFF	TGTGCCAGCAGCTGGACAGGAAGGAACACTGAAGCTTTCTTT
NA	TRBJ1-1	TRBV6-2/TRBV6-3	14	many	CASSRNVGGTEAFF	TGTGCCAGCAGCCGAAACGTCGGGGGCACTGAAGCTTTCTTT
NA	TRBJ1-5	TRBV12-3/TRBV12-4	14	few	CASSQQGSNQPQHF	TGTGCCAGCAGTCAGCAGGGGAGCAATCAGCCCCAGCATTTT
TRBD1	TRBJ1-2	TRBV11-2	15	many	CASSLDWTGDEGYTF	TGTGCCAGCAGCTTAGATTGGACAGGGGACGAAGGCTACACCTTC
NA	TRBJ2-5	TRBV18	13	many	CASSPEVQETQYF	TGTGCCAGCTCACCCGAGGTCCAAGAGACCCAGTACTTC
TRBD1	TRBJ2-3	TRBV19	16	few	CASSSRQGASTDTQYF	TGTGCCAGTAGCAGCCGCCAGGGGGCTAGCACAGATACGCAGTATTTT
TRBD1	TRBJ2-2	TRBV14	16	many	CASSHWGQGNTGELFF	TGTGCCAGCAGCCATTGGGGACAGGGCAACACCGGGGAGCTGTTTTTT
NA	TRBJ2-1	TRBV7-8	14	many	CASSFVSGRNEQFF	TGTGCCAGCAGCTTTGTTTCCGGGAGAAATGAGCAGTTCTTC
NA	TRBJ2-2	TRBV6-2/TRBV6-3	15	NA	CASSIGLRYTGELFF	TGTGCCAGCAGTATCGGACTACGCTACACCGGGGAGCTGTTTTTT
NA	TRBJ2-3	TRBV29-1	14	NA	CSGSVGFGTDTQYF	TGCAGCGGTTCTGTCGGCTTTGGCACAGATACGCAGTATTTT
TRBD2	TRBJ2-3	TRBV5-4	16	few	CASSPGTSGRVDTQYF	TGTGCCAGCAGCCCCGGGACTAGCGGGAGAGTGGATACGCAGTATTTT
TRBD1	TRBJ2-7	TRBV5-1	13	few	CASSPDRVYEQYF	TGCGCCAGCAGCCCGGACAGGGTCTACGAGCAGTACTTC
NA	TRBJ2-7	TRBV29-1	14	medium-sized	CSVEETRHSYEQYF	TGCAGCGTTGAGGAGACTCGACACTCCTACGAGCAGTACTTC
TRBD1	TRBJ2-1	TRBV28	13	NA	CASSETTGNEQFF	TGTGCCAGCAGTGAAACGACAGGGAATGAGCAGTTCTTC
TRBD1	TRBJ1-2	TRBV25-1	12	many	CADQGANYGYTF	TGTGCCGACCAGGGGGCAAACTATGGCTACACCTTC
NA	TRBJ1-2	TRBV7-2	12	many	CASSPQTYGYTF	TGTGCCAGCAGCCCCCAAACCTATGGCTACACCTTC
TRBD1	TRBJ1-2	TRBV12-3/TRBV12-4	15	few	CASSHTGQGNYGYTF	TGTGCCAGCAGTCATACGGGACAGGGGAACTATGGCTACACCTTC
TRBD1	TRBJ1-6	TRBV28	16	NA	CASRWGQGAFNSPLHF	TGTGCCTCCAGGTGGGGACAGGGGGCATTTAATTCACCCCTCCACTTT
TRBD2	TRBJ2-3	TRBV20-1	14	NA	CSAPGTSATDTQYF	TGCAGTGCTCCCGGGACTAGCGCGACAGATACGCAGTATTTT
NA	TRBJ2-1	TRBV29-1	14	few	CSSLDGGYYNEQFF	TGCAGCTCCCTGGACGGGGGATACTACAATGAGCAGTTCTTC
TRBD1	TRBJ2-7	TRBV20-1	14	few	CSATQGAGGYEQYF	TGCAGTGCTACCCAGGGGGCAGGGGGTTACGAGCAGTACTTC
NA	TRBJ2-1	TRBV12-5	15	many	CASGRPSPAHNEQFF	TGTGCTAGTGGCCGCCCCTCACCGGCGCACAATGAGCAGTTCTTC
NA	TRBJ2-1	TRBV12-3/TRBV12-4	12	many	CASSFGSVEQFF	TGTGCCAGCAGTTTTGGTTCCGTAGAGCAGTTCTTC
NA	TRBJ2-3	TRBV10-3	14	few	CATSGAKSTDTQYF	TGTGCCACATCTGGGGCAAAAAGCACAGATACGCAGTATTTT
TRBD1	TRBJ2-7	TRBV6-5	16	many	CASSYSLQGSLGEQYF	TGTGCCAGCAGTTACTCGTTACAGGGGTCTCTAGGGGAGCAGTACTTC
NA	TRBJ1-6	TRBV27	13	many	CASNGGYNSPLHF	TGTGCCAGCAATGGAGGGTATAATTCACCCCTCCACTTT
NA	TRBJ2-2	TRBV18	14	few	CASSTAPRTGELFF	TGTGCCAGCTCGACAGCCCCGAGGACCGGGGAGCTGTTTTTT
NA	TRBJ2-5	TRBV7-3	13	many	CASSLGLGRTQYF	TGTGCCAGCAGCCTGGGGCTGGGGCGGACCCAGTACTTC
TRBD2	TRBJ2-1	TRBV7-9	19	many	CASSFTGTSGRAAYNEQFF	TGTGCCAGCAGCTTCACCGGGACTAGCGGGAGGGCCGCCTACAATGAGCAGTTCTTC
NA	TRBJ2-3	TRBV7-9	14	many	CASSPTGDINTQYF	TGTGCCAGCAGCCCGACAGGAGACATTAATACGCAGTATTTT